This entry lists 28 T cell receptor beta chains sequenced from one sample in a study of T cell changes during pregnancy in multiple sclerosis. The protocol was immunoSEQ multiplex PCR, while the TCRdb copy is restricted to in-frame clones and leaves out a portion. The table includes around 61,000 clones, around 90% detected once. The source was peripheral blood, collected in the first trimester of pregnancy. These receptor sequences come from a female donor in good health, enrolled as a control in a pregnancy study.

This clone was counted a single time. The CDR3 loop reads CACTAGGGGQPQHF. The CDR3 DNA follows: TGTGCCTGTACCGCGGGGGGAGGGGGTCAGCCCCAGCATTTT. The chain joins TRBV30 to TRBJ1-5, with a weak D call TRBD1 (6 bases). Germline values: CDR1 GTSNPN, CDR2 SVGIG (reference sequence). V dropped 6 bases and J dropped 6 bases, with 18 bases sitting between them. This CDR3 has 14 residues.

This clone turned up a few times. The J gene is TRBJ2-3, the V gene TRBV6-4; maybe TRBD1 (5 bases). Germline V gene data show CDR1 as MRHNA and CDR2 as SNTAGT. V lost 4 bases, J lost 2 bases, and 7 bases lay in between. CDR3 size: 13 residues. The CDR3 bases are TGTGCCAGCAGTGGGACAAACACAGATACGCAGTATTTT. Translation: CASSGTNTDTQYF.

The rearrangement links TRBV2 to TRBJ2-1; 11 bases agree with TRBD2. V dropped 8 bases and J dropped 6; count of bases not matched to a gene: 3. Germline V gene sequence: CDR1 SNHLY, CDR2 FYNNEI. This CDR3 has 13 residues. CDR3 region: CASLSGGANEQFF. In nucleotides, the CDR3 is TGTGCCAGCCTTAGCGGGGGGGCCAATGAGCAGTTCTTC.

This chain connects TRBV6-1 to TRBJ2-3, with 10 bases identical to TRBD2. V shed 8 bases, J shed 3 bases, and the junction held 8 bases outside the gene matches. The CDR3 length is 15 residues. In germline, CDR1 is MNHNS, CDR2 SASEGT. The CDR3: CASLYSGGLTDTQYF. The CDR3 DNA follows: TGTGCCAGCCTCTATAGCGGGGGGTTAACAGATACGCAGTATTTT.

The chain carries TRBV5-1 and TRBJ1-3, with D possibly being TRBD1 (6 bases). The CDR3 has 16 residues. V lost 1 base and J 4 bases, leaving 15 bases between the germline ends. Germline CDR1 SGHRS, CDR2 YFSETQ. The CDR3 DNA reads as TGCGCCAGCAGCTTGTCGGACAGCAGGCAGGGAAACACCATATATTTT. This translates into CASSLSDSRQGNTIYF.

This chain uses TRBV7-6 with TRBJ2-7; weak D call: TRBD1 (6 bases). The CDR3 loop spans 15 amino acids. With 5 bases removed from V and 0 bases from J, the gap between germline ends came to 14 bases. Per germline, CDR1 SGHVS and CDR2 FNYEAQ. The CDR3 DNA sequence: TGTGCCAGCAGCCGTGCCAGGGGCTACTCCTACGAGCAGTACTTC. This codes for CASSRARGYSYEQYF.

The rearrangement links TRBV11-1 to TRBJ2-1; weak D call: TRBD1 (6 bases). V was cut by 1 base and J by 3 bases, with 10 bases left in between. The CDR3 covers 15 residues. The germline CDR1 and CDR2 sequences are SGHAT and FQDESV (reference sequence). CDR3: CASSLEQGHYNEQFF. CDR3 DNA sequence: TGTGCCAGCAGCTTAGAACAGGGTCACTACAATGAGCAGTTCTTC. The complete variable domain, with remaining parts taken from reference TRBV11-1 and TRBJ2-1, reads EAEVAQSPRYKITEKSQAVAFWCDPISGHATLYWYRQILGQGPELLVQFQDESVVDDSQLPKDRFSAERLKGVDSTLKIQPAELGDSAMYLCASSLEQGHYNEQFFGPGTRLTVL.

V usage is TRBV29-1 and J usage is TRBJ2-6, with a tentative D call TRBD1 (5 bases). The CDR3 length is 12 residues. CDR1 SQVTM and CDR2 ANQGSEA come from the germline V gene. The V and J ends lost 4 bases and 4 bases respectively, with 5 bases between them. The CDR3 spells CSVAGGANVLTF. The CDR3 bases are TGCAGCGTTGCAGGGGGGGCCAACGTCCTGACTTTC.

The V and J genes are TRBV5-8 and TRBJ1-2; D uncertain. CDR1 is SGHTS and CDR2 is YDEGEE in the germline V gene. The CDR3 totals 18 residues. Trimming stripped 2 bases from V and 0 bases from J, with 20 bases between. CDR3 sequence: CASSFLYGPASSNYGYTF. As DNA, the CDR3 is TGTGCCAGCAGCTTTCTATATGGCCCCGCTAGCTCTAACTATGGCTACACCTTC.

V is TRBV5-1 and J is TRBJ2-7, with TRBD2 matching 11 bases. CDR3 length: 19 amino acids. Germline assignment: CDR1 SGHRS and CDR2 YFSETQ. After removal of 0 bases from V and 2 bases from J, the junction contained 13 bases not matched to a gene. Written as DNA, the CDR3 is TGCGCCAGCAGCTTGGAGGGGCCTGGTACTAGCGGGGGAACCTACGAGCAGTACTTC. Translation gives CASSLEGPGTSGGTYEQYF.

The rearrangement uses TRBV12-5 and TRBJ2-2; the match to TRBD2 covers 8 bases. J lost 1 base, V lost 4 bases, and 5 bases had no gene match. Germline V gene lookup returns CDR1 LGHNT and CDR2 FRNRAP. The CDR3 is made up of 16 amino acids. The CDR3, as DNA: TGTGCTAGTGGTTCTACGGGGGGGCAGAACACCGGGGAGCTGTTTTTT. Its protein is CASGSTGGQNTGELFF.

The chain joins TRBV19 to TRBJ1-1, with 8 bases that match TRBD1. The CDR3 has 14 amino acids. V lost 0 bases and J lost 5; bases outside the gene matches: 2. The germline V gene encodes CDR1 LNHDA and CDR2 SQIVND (reference sequence). For the CDR3, the DNA is TGTGCCAGTAGTATAGACAGGGGGCCAACTGAAGCTTTCTTT. This codes for CASSIDRGPTEAFF.

CDR3 DNA sequence: TGTGCTAGTGGCCTGGACAGGGTCCATACGCAGTATTTT. This gives the protein CASGLDRVHTQYF. The V and J genes are TRBV12-5 and TRBJ2-3; 8 bases fit TRBD1. This CDR3 has 13 residues. Trimming cost V 6 bases and J 7 bases; bases outside gene matches: 6. Germline V gives CDR1 LGHNT, CDR2 FRNRAP.

The chain carries TRBV7-2 and TRBJ2-2, with 7 bases matching TRBD1. The ends lost 6 bases at V and 3 bases at J; junction bases unmatched: 7. The CDR3 is 15 residues long. Germline V gene sequence: CDR1 SGHTA, CDR2 FQGNSA. CDR3 amino acids: CASSRQTGHTGELFF. The CDR3 DNA is TGTGCCAGCAGTAGACAGACAGGGCACACCGGGGAGCTGTTTTTT.

In its sample, this clone was seen once. The chain combines TRBV6-1 with TRBJ2-3; 9 bases line up with TRBD2. The germline V gene has CDR1 MNHNS and CDR2 SASEGT. J was trimmed by 4 bases and V by 8 bases; bases with no gene match: 4. CDR3 length equals 13 residues. CDR3 loop: CASAGGRSDTQYF. The CDR3 DNA reads TGTGCCAGCGCGGGGGGGCGATCAGATACGCAGTATTTT.

V is TRBV30 and J is TRBJ1-1; 10 bases agree with TRBD1. There are 13 residues in the CDR3. The V gene's germline CDR1 is GTSNPN and CDR2 SVGIG (reference sequence). The junction had 5 bases not matched to a gene; V was cut back by 7 bases and J by 3 bases. CDR3 coding DNA: TGTGCCTTGGAAGGACAGGGGGACACTGAAGCTTTCTTT. It codes for CALEGQGDTEAFF.

The V and J genes are TRBV4-2 and TRBJ1-1, with D possibly being TRBD1 (6 bases). Germline assignment: CDR1 LGHNA and CDR2 YNFKEQ. V was trimmed by 0 bases and J by 0 bases, leaving 11 bases between them. The CDR3 has 16 residues. The CDR3 DNA is TGTGCCAGCAGCCAAGATGGGGGCGGTGTGAACACTGAAGCTTTCTTT. This translates into CASSQDGGGVNTEAFF.

CDR3 amino acids: CASTLEGSLDVSTEAFF. The CDR3 nucleotides are TGTGCCAGCACCTTGGAGGGGAGTTTGGATGTAAGCACTGAAGCTTTCTTT. J is TRBJ1-1 and V is TRBV9; TRBD1 might be the D (5 bases). The length of the CDR3 is 17 residues. The germline V gene encodes CDR1 SGDLS and CDR2 YYNGEE. V gave up 6 bases and J gave up 4 bases, with 25 bases separating them. Full variable domain (rest looked up from reference TRBV9 and TRBJ1-1): DSGVTQTPKHLITATGQRVTLRCSPRSGDLSVYWYQQSLDQGLQFLIQYYNGEERAKGNILERFSAQQFPDLHSELNLSSLELGDSALYFCASTLEGSLDVSTEAFFGQGTRLTVV.

The rearrangement uses TRBV19 and TRBJ2-3; 11 bases match TRBD1. This CDR3 contains 16 residues. Losses at the gene ends were 3 bases for V and 5 bases for J; bases not matched to a gene: 7. Per the germline V gene, CDR1 is LNHDA and CDR2 is SQIVND (reference sequence). The CDR3 region is CASSMADRGPLDTQYF. As DNA, the CDR3 is TGTGCCAGTAGTATGGCGGACAGGGGGCCTTTAGATACGCAGTATTTT.

The chain uses TRBV7-2 and TRBJ2-5, with 9 bases lining up with TRBD1. CDR3 length: 16 residues. J gave up 4 bases and V 4 bases, and 10 bases lay outside the gene matches. CDR1 and CDR2 from the germline V gene are SGHTA and FQGNSA. The CDR3 spells CASSSDRGRTGETQYF. CDR3 nucleotide sequence: TGTGCCAGCAGCTCGGACAGGGGCCGTACGGGAGAGACCCAGTACTTC.

The chain carries TRBV6-1 and TRBJ1-2; 12 bases align to TRBD1. This CDR3 has 15 amino acids. V lost 7 bases and J lost 8; bases outside the gene matches: 11. Looked up from germline, CDR1 is MNHNS and CDR2 is SASEGT. The CDR3 protein is CASIGSGQGARGYTF. CDR3 DNA sequence: TGTGCCAGCATAGGCTCGGGACAGGGGGCACGCGGCTACACCTTC.

The chain couples TRBV7-6 to TRBJ1-2, with 7 bases fitting TRBD1. V lost 0 bases and J lost 2; bases outside the gene matches: 3. The germline CDR1 and CDR2 sequences are SGHVS and FNYEAQ. CDR3 size: 15 residues. The CDR3, as DNA: TGTGCCAGCAGCTTAGCGCCGGGACAGAACTATGGCTACACCTTC. Translated: CASSLAPGQNYGYTF.

The rearrangement uses TRBV5-1 and TRBJ1-4; the match to TRBD1 covers 10 bases. The V segment lost 1 base and the J segment 8 bases; nucleotides outside the gene matches: 5. This CDR3 region has 15 residues. Per germline, CDR1 SGHRS and CDR2 YFSETQ. The CDR3 DNA follows: TGCGCCAGCAGCTTGCAAGGACAGGGGGTAGAAAAACTGTTTTTT. Protein product: CASSLQGQGVEKLFF. The entire variable domain, with the rest obtained from reference TRBV5-1 and TRBJ1-4, is as follows: KAGVTQTPRYLIKTRGQQVTLSCSPISGHRSVSWYQQTPGQGLQFLFEYFSETQRNKGNFPGRFSGRQFSNSRSEMNVSTLELGDSALYLCASSLQGQGVEKLFFGSGTQLSVL.

V gene TRBV7-9 combines with J gene TRBJ2-3, with 7 bases lining up with TRBD2. Trimming at V came to 1 base and at J to 2 bases, leaving 3 bases not matched to a gene. This CDR3 region has 15 residues. Looked up from germline, CDR1 is SEHNR and CDR2 is FQNEAQ (reference sequence). The CDR3 loop reads CASSLGGGHTDTQYF. CDR3 coding DNA: TGTGCCAGCAGCTTAGGGGGAGGGCACACAGATACGCAGTATTTT.

A single count supports this clone. The chain has TRBV19 and TRBJ1-1; TRBD1 matches at 7 bases. Germline V lookup: CDR1 LNHDA, CDR2 SQIVND (reference sequence). V lost 3 bases to trimming and J lost 3 bases; unmatched junction nucleotides: 19. The CDR3 has 19 amino acids. CDR3 loop: CASSMNRARGRSRDTEAFF. CDR3 sequence (DNA): TGTGCCAGTAGTATGAATAGGGCCAGGGGGAGATCCAGGGACACTGAAGCTTTCTTT.

The J gene is TRBJ1-2, the V gene TRBV18; 8 positions agree with TRBD1. Losses at the gene ends were 6 bases for V and 8 bases for J; bases not matched to a gene: 5. The CDR3 loop spans 12 amino acids. Looked up from germline, CDR1 is KGHSH and CDR2 is LQKENI. The CDR3 is CASSSDREGYTF. CDR3 nucleotide sequence: TGTGCCAGCTCGTCGGACAGGGAGGGCTACACCTTC.

The CDR3: CASSDGQGIDGYTF. CDR3 nucleotide sequence: TGTGCCAGCAGCGACGGACAGGGGATAGATGGCTACACCTTC. V is TRBV7-6 and J is TRBJ1-2, with 9 positions matching TRBD1. Germline CDR1 SGHVS, CDR2 FNYEAQ. CDR3 size: 14 residues. Losses at the gene ends were 5 bases for V and 6 bases for J; bases not matched to a gene: 7.

The chain recombines TRBV19 with TRBJ2-5; D gene unclear. The CDR3 has 14 amino acids. The germline V gene encodes CDR1 LNHDA and CDR2 SQIVND (reference sequence). V was pared by 2 bases and J by 2 bases, with 9 bases between. The CDR3 protein is CASSIMSQQETQYF. The CDR3 DNA is TGTGCCAGTAGTATAATGTCCCAGCAAGAGACCCAGTACTTC.